The rows below give T cell receptor beta chains drawn from one sample of a study of cytomegalovirus exposure and HLA in healthy donors. Only in-frame clones appear in the TCRdb table, and some are missing; sequencing was by immunoSEQ multiplex PCR. The data show about 95,000 clones, with about three quarters seen just once and roughly 16% held by the top ten. The specimen was PBMCs. The receptor set was obtained from a woman between 50 and 59 years old in good health and CMV-seropositive. Both conserved end residues are part of each CDR3. D genes are given only for firm matches. Some rows have no size entry. The others give once, few or many, or a class for an expanded clone.

TRBJ2-7 TRBV28 . . CASSFRRLVFPLEQYF TGTGCCAGCAGTTTTAGGCGGTTGGTTTTCCCTCTCGAGCAGTACTTC
TRBJ2-7 TRBV6-5 TRBD1 . CASTSNDRGTYEQYF TGTGCCAGCACCTCTAATGACAGGGGTACCTACGAGCAGTACTTC
TRBJ1-2 TRBV5-1 TRBD1 . CASSNLNQGAGYTF TGCGCCAGCAGCAACCTGAATCAGGGGGCAGGCTACACCTTC
TRBJ2-7 TRBV28 . few CASSPPGRDYEQYF TGTGCCAGCAGTCCCCCAGGGCGGGACTACGAGCAGTACTTC
TRBJ2-2 TRBV10-2 TRBD2 . CASSDFLAGAGELFF TGCGCCAGCAGTGATTTCCTAGCGGGAGCCGGGGAGCTGTTTTTT
TRBJ2-5 TRBV7-2 TRBD1 . CASSLIRGQETQYF TGTGCCAGCAGCTTAATCAGGGGGCAGGAGACCCAGTACTTC
TRBJ2-3 TRBV10-1 . . CASSDWTGSTDTQYF TGCGCCAGCAGTGATTGGACGGGAAGCACAGATACGCAGTATTTT
TRBJ2-7 TRBV9 . . CASSVGQGTYEQYF TGTGCCAGCAGCGTAGGTCAGGGGACCTACGAGCAGTACTTC
TRBJ2-2 TRBV7-2 . . CASSLLSDTGELFF TGTGCCAGCAGCTTACTTTCGGACACCGGGGAGCTGTTTTTT
TRBJ1-1 TRBV7-9 . few CASTQLLHLTEAFF TGTGCCAGCACCCAATTACTACATCTCACTGAAGCTTTCTTT
TRBJ2-7 TRBV9 TRBD2 . CASSVGWEGNEQYF TGTGCCAGCAGCGTAGGGTGGGAGGGCAACGAGCAGTACTTC
TRBJ2-3 TRBV2 TRBD2 . CASSQRLAGGDTQYF TGTGCCAGCAGCCAAAGACTAGCGGGAGGAGATACGCAGTATTTT
TRBJ2-7 TRBV5-8 TRBD1 . CASSLGFGTGWYEQYF TGTGCCAGCAGCTTGGGGTTCGGGACAGGGTGGTACGAGCAGTACTTC
TRBJ2-3 TRBV28 TRBD2 . CASSSLRAGGTDTQYF TGTGCCAGCAGTTCCCTAAGAGCGGGAGGTACAGATACGCAGTATTTT
TRBJ1-4 TRBV28 . . CASSVPGQSNEKLFF TGTGCCAGCAGTGTCCCGGGACAAAGTAATGAAAAACTGTTTTTT
TRBJ2-2 TRBV27 TRBD1 . CASRLTGVPTGELFF TGTGCCAGCAGACTCACAGGGGTCCCAACCGGGGAGCTGTTTTTT
TRBJ2-7 TRBV28 . few CASSRQGPYEQYF TGTGCCAGCAGCCGGCAGGGGCCCTACGAGCAGTACTTC
TRBJ2-2 TRBV6-1 . once CASSTRDPGELFF TGTGCCAGCTCCACGAGGGATCCCGGGGAGCTGTTTTTT
TRBJ2-2 TRBV6-5 . . CASSYSISGTGELFF TGTGCCAGCAGTTACTCGATCTCCGGGACCGGGGAGCTGTTTTTT
TRBJ2-7 TRBV19 TRBD2 . CASSLGGAGDGSEQYF TGTGCCAGTAGTCTTGGAGGGGCGGGAGACGGTAGCGAGCAGTACTTC
TRBJ2-3 TRBV2 . once CASSDTRFGASWRALPYF TGTGCCAGCAGCGATACGAGGTTCGGAGCGTCGTGGAGGGCCCTCCCGTATTTT
TRBJ1-4 TRBV30 . . CAWFKYGGEKLFF TGTGCCTGGTTTAAGTATGGAGGCGAAAAACTGTTTTTT
TRBJ1-1 TRBV25-1 . . CASSQDRTKAFF TGTGCCAGCAGCCAAGATAGGACTAAAGCTTTCTTT